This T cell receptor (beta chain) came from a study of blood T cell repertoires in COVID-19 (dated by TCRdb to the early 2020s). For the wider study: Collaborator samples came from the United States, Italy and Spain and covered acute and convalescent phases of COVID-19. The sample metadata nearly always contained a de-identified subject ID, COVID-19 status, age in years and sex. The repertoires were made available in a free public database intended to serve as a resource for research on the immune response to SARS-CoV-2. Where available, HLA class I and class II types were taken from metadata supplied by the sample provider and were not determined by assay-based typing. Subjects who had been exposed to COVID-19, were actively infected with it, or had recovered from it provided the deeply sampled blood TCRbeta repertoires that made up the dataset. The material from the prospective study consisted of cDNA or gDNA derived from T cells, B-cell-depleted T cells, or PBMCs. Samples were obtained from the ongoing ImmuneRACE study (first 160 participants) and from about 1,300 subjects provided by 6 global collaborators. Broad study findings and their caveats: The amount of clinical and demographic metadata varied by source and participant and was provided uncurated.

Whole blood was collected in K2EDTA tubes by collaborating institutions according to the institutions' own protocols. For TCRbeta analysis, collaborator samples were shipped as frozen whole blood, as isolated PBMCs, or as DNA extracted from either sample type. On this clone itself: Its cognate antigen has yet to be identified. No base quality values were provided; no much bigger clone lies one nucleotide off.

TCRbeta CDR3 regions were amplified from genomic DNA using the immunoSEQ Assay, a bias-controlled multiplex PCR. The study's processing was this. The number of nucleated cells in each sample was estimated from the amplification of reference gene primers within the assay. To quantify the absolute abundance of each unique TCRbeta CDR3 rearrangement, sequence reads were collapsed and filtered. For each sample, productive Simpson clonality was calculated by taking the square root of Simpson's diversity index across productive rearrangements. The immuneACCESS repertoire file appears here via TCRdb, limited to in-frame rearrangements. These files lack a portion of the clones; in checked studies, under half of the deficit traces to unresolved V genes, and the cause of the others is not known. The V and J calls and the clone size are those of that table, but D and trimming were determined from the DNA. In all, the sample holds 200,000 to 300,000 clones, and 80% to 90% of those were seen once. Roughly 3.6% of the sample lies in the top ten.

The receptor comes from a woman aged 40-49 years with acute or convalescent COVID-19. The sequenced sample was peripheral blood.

The CDR3 region has the sequence CASSLAGVRGNQPQHF. The DNA reads as follows: TGTGCCAGCAGCTTAGCGGGGGTGCGAGGCAATCAGCCCCAGCATTTT. Recombination connected TRBV11-2 to TRBJ1-5; TRBD1 is possibly the D segment (5 matching bases). CDR1 and CDR2, per the germline V gene, are SGHAT and FQNNGV. The CDR3, cysteine through phenylalanine, is 16 amino acids long. The entry retains the CDR3 DNA only, 48 bases that are in frame from base 1. V sheds 1 base and J sheds 2 bases, leaving 12 bases between their ends.